This passage covers 5 T cell receptor beta chains from one sample sequenced in a study of breast tumors, draining lymph nodes, adjacent tissues. The lymph nodes were axillary draining lymph nodes from breast cancer patients. TCRdb re-called the multiplex PCR reads with MiXCR, one entry per CDR3 protein. The data show 120,000 to 150,000 distinct CDR3 sequences, about 30% seen once. Sequences were obtained from axillary lymph node tissue. Receptors originate from a female donor with breast cancer. Some clones in this sample may be carry-over from other donors' samples.

This clonotype has at least ten counts. This rearrangement joins TRBV20-1 to TRBJ2-5; 10 bases match TRBD2. Germline-derived CDR1 and CDR2 are DFQATT and SNEGSKA (reference sequence). Trimming at V came to 1 base and at J to 4 bases, leaving 9 bases not matched to a gene. The CDR3 consists of 16 residues. CDR3 coding DNA: TGCAGTGCTAGAGGACTTCTAGCGGGGGTTATAGAGACCCAGTACTTC. Its translation is CSARGLLAGVIETQYF.

On this clonotype: No conserved phenylalanine or tryptophan ends this CDR3, so it is likely a read error. CDR3 residues: CASSLGQSSSYNSPLHY. CDR3 bases: TGTGCCAGCAGCTTGGGACAGTCCAGCTCCTATAATTCACCCCTCCACTAT. The rearrangement joins TRBV5-8 to TRBJ1-6, with D perhaps TRBD1 (5 bases). V gave up 0 bases and J gave up 0 bases, with 10 bases separating them. This CDR3 is 17 amino acids long. Germline V CDR1 and CDR2: SGHTS, YDEGEE.

This clonotype has a count of ten or more. The chain has TRBV20-1 and TRBJ2-2; D is unclear. Between the trimmed V and J ends, which lost 6 bases and 1 base, there was a span of 12 bases. Germline CDR1 reads DFQATT; CDR2 reads SNEGSKA (reference sequence). The CDR3 consists of 14 residues. The CDR3 DNA follows: TGCAGTGCACTCGGTGCGAAGAACACCGGGGAGCTGTTTTTT. Amino acid sequence: CSALGAKNTGELFF.

Ten or more counts support this clonotype. The CDR3 nucleotides read TGTGCCAGCAGCTTGGCCCGGGGCAATGAGCAGTTCTTC. Protein: CASSLARGNEQFF. The rearrangement uses TRBV5-4 and TRBJ2-1; possibly TRBD2 for D (5 bases). This CDR3 contains 13 residues. Germline CDR1 and CDR2: SGHNT and YYREEE (reference sequence). Trimming stripped 0 bases from V and 6 bases from J, with 7 bases between.

This clonotype was recorded at least ten times. The rearrangement uses TRBV5-5 and TRBJ2-7, with TRBD1 identical over 8 bases. This CDR3 is 13 amino acids long. The germline V gene encodes CDR1 SGHKS and CDR2 YYEKEE (reference sequence). J gave up 5 bases and V 2 bases, and 3 bases lay outside the gene matches. CDR3 bases: TGTGCCAGCAGCTTAGACAGGGGAAACGAGCAGTACTTC. Translated: CASSLDRGNEQYF.